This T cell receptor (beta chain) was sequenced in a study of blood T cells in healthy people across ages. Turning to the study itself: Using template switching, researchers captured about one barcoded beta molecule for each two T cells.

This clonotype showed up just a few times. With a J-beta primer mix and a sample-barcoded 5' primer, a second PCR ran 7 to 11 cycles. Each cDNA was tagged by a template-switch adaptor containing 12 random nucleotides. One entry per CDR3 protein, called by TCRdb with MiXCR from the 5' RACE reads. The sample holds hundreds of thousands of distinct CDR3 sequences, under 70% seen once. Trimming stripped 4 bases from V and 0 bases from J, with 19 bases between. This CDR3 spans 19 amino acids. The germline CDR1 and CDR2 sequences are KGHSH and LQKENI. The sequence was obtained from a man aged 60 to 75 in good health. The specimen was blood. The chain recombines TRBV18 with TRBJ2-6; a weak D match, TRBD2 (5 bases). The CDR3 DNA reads TGTGCCAGCTCACTGGAGGAGACACGGCGGAGCTCTGGGGCCAACGTCCTGACTTTC. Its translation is CASSLEETRRSSGANVLTF.